The 23 T cell receptor beta chains below were found in one sample sequenced in a study of PD-1 blockade in classical Hodgkin lymphoma. The time point was: cycle 4 day 1 (C4D1), after less than 7 weeks of nivolumab. All patients experienced relapse after autologous stem cell transplantation, and brentuximab vedotin exposure was variable. Sequencing used immunoSEQ multiplex PCR; TCRdb keeps in-frame clones, though not all of them. The table shows around 25,000 clones, with around 84% occurring only once. Here the sequenced sample was peripheral blood mononuclear cells (PBMCs), taken before the fourth cycle of nivolumab. The receptor set was obtained from a human donor with classical Hodgkin lymphoma.

This clone was detected only a few times. The chain employs TRBV16 and TRBJ2-6, with D hard to call. This CDR3 is 15 amino acids long. The germline gives CDR1 KGHSY, CDR2 FQNENV. Trimming removed 4 bases at V and 2 bases at J, with 9 bases between. This CDR3 is CASSPFVPGANVLTF. The DNA for the CDR3 is TGTGCCAGCAGCCCTTTTGTGCCTGGGGCCAACGTCCTGACTTTC.

The rearrangement links TRBV6-5 to TRBJ2-1, with 11 bases identical to TRBD2. V trimming: 6 bases; J trimming: 4 bases; junction bases outside the gene matches: 5. This CDR3 contains 15 residues. Germline-derived CDR1 and CDR2 are MNHEY and SVGAGI. Written as DNA, the CDR3 is TGTGCCAGCAGCCACGGGACTAGCGGTTACAATGAGCAGTTCTTC. Protein sequence: CASSHGTSGYNEQFF.

The sample holds one count of this clone. The chain joins TRBV28 to TRBJ2-5; 7 bases are a match to TRBD1. The CDR3 contains 14 residues. The V gene's germline CDR1 is MDHEN and CDR2 SYDVKM. Trimming at V came to 3 bases and at J to 5 bases, leaving 6 bases not matched to a gene. As DNA, the CDR3 is TGTGCCAGCAGTTTCCCCGGGACAGCCGAGACCCAGTACTTC. This codes for CASSFPGTAETQYF.

This clone was observed a handful of times. This chain uses TRBV5-6 with TRBJ2-3; D not certain. The V gene's germline CDR1 is SGHDT and CDR2 YYEEEE. The CDR3 length is 15 residues. The V end lost 6 bases, the J end lost 0 bases, and 14 bases lay between the germline ends. The CDR3 bases are TGTGCCAGCACTGCTACCCCGTTTAGCACAGATACGCAGTATTTT. Protein: CASTATPFSTDTQYF. The full variable domain, its missing parts supplied by reference TRBV5-6 and TRBJ2-3, is DAGVTQSPTHLIKTRGQQVTLRCSPKSGHDTVSWYQQALGQGPQFIFQYYEEEERQRGNFPDRFSGHQFPNYSSELNVNALLLGDSALYLCASTATPFSTDTQYFGPGTRLTVL.

This chain uses TRBV7-6 with TRBJ2-1; TRBD1 agrees at 7 bases. The CDR3 has 15 amino acids. The germline gives CDR1 SGHVS, CDR2 FNYEAQ. The junction had 10 bases not matched to a gene; V was cut back by 1 base and J by 10 bases. The CDR3 region has the DNA TGTGCCAGCAGCTTAGGCCCTACAGGGGCCCCCGAGCAGTTCTTC. Its translation: CASSLGPTGAPEQFF. Variable domain in full (rest from reference TRBV7-6 and TRBJ2-1): GAGVSQSPRYKVTKRGQDVALRCDPISGHVSLYWYRQALGQGPEFLTYFNYEAQQDKSGLPNDRFSAERPEGSISTLTIQRTEQRDSAMYRCASSLGPTGAPEQFFGPGTRLTVL.

This chain links TRBV19 with TRBJ2-7; D is ambiguous. This CDR3 has 13 amino acids. The V gene's germline CDR1 is LNHDA and CDR2 SQIVND (reference sequence). The germline V and J ends were trimmed by 3 bases and 3 bases, with 9 bases remaining between them. For the CDR3, the DNA is TGTGCCAGTAGTATGGCCGCGGACTACGAGCAGTACTTC. Amino acid sequence: CASSMAADYEQYF.

This chain connects TRBV6-1 to TRBJ1-1; the match to TRBD1 covers 8 bases. The CDR3 contains 16 residues. The ends lost 4 bases at V and 0 bases at J; junction bases unmatched: 7. Germline values: CDR1 MNHNS, CDR2 SASEGT. CDR3 bases: TGTGCCAGCAGTGGAGGGACAGGTTACATGAACACTGAAGCTTTCTTT. Encoded protein: CASSGGTGYMNTEAFF.

This chain connects TRBV5-1 to TRBJ1-1, with a weak D call TRBD1 (6 bases). Germline values: CDR1 SGHRS, CDR2 YFSETQ. The V end was cut by 2 bases, the J end by 0 bases, with 14 bases between. This CDR3 is built from 16 residues. For the CDR3, the DNA is TGCGCCAGCAGCTTAAGGCCGGGACAACTGAACACTGAAGCTTTCTTT. Its protein is CASSLRPGQLNTEAFF.

The V call is TRBV18, the J call TRBJ1-1; 12 bases are shared with TRBD1. Germline V gene lookup returns CDR1 KGHSH and CDR2 LQKENI. Trimming cost V 5 bases and J 4 bases; bases outside gene matches: 8. The CDR3 length is 16 residues. The CDR3 sequence: CASSAGTGGAGTEAFF. CDR3 in DNA: TGTGCCAGCTCAGCCGGGACAGGGGGCGCGGGCACTGAAGCTTTCTTT. Full variable domain (missing parts from reference TRBV18 and TRBJ1-1): NAGVMQNPRHLVRRRGQEARLRCSPMKGHSHVYWYRQLPEEGLKFMVYLQKENIIDESGMPKERFSAEFPKEGPSILRIQQVVRGDSAAYFCASSAGTGGAGTEAFFGQGTRLTVV.

This sequence joins TRBV30 and TRBJ2-3; D may be TRBD1 (6 bases). V was clipped by 8 bases and J by 0 bases, with 12 bases between them. The CDR3 covers 13 residues. Germline V gives CDR1 GTSNPN, CDR2 SVGIG (reference sequence). For the CDR3, the DNA is TGTGCCGGCATCAGGGGTAGCACAGATACGCAGTATTTT. This codes for CAGIRGSTDTQYF.

This sequence joins TRBV6-5 and TRBJ1-2; 10 positions match TRBD1. The germline gives CDR1 MNHEY, CDR2 SVGAGI. J lost 8 bases, V lost 5 bases, and 5 bases had no gene match. This CDR3 is built from 13 residues. The CDR3 loop is CASSGDRGGGYTF. DNA for the CDR3: TGTGCCAGCAGTGGGGACAGGGGAGGCGGCTACACCTTC.

This chain uses TRBV15 with TRBJ1-1; maybe TRBD1 (6 bases). Germline V gives CDR1 LNHNV, CDR2 YYDKDF (reference sequence). This CDR3 is 16 amino acids long. V lost 3 bases and J 3 bases, leaving 17 bases between the germline ends. The CDR3 loop is CATSSRTRQVDTEAFF. The CDR3, as DNA: TGTGCCACCAGCAGTAGAACTCGACAGGTTGACACTGAAGCTTTCTTT. Supplemented by reference TRBV15 and TRBJ1-1, the full variable domain reads DAMVIQNPRYQVTQFGKPVTLSCSQTLNHNVMYWYQQKSSQAPKLLFHYYDKDFNNEADTPDNFQSRRPNTSFCFLDIRSPGLGDTAMYLCATSSRTRQVDTEAFFGQGTRLTVV.

This chain joins TRBV19 and TRBJ2-3; 8 nucleotides line up with TRBD2. Germline V gene sequence: CDR1 LNHDA, CDR2 SQIVND (reference sequence). The CDR3 runs to 16 residues. The ends lost 3 bases at V and 1 base at J; junction bases unmatched: 6. CDR3 protein: CASSIGAGARTDTQYF. As DNA, the CDR3 is TGTGCCAGTAGTATTGGAGCGGGGGCCCGCACAGATACGCAGTATTTT.

This chain connects TRBV6-5 to TRBJ2-3; possible D gene TRBD2, 5 bases. From germline, CDR1 is MNHEY and CDR2 SVGAGI. Trimming shortened V by 2 bases and J by 5 bases, and 11 bases separated the two germline ends. The CDR3 runs 14 residues. CDR3 sequence (DNA): TGTGCCAGCAGTTACAGTGCGGGTGTAGATACGCAGTATTTT. Amino acids: CASSYSAGVDTQYF.

The rearrangement links TRBV18 to TRBJ2-7; D gene unclear. The CDR3 is 11 residues long. Germline V gene sequence: CDR1 KGHSH, CDR2 LQKENI. Trimming took 4 bases from V and 3 from J, leaving 4 bases between them. The CDR3: CASSQDYEQYF. CDR3 sequence (DNA): TGTGCCAGCTCACAGGACTACGAGCAGTACTTC.

This clone turned up a few times. The V call is TRBV12-5, the J call TRBJ2-7; the match to TRBD1 covers 7 bases. The J segment lost 3 bases and the V segment lost 7 bases, leaving 18 bases of the junction unmatched. Germline V gene sequence: CDR1 LGHNT, CDR2 FRNRAP. This CDR3 contains 17 residues. The CDR3 here is CASVLPDRESGYYEQYF. Here the CDR3 DNA reads TGTGCTAGTGTTCTGCCCGACAGGGAATCGGGGTACTACGAGCAGTACTTC.

This chain uses TRBV6-5 with TRBJ2-7, with TRBD1 as a possible D gene (5 bases). V lost 1 base, J lost 5 bases, and 12 bases lay in between. The CDR3 has 14 residues. Looked up from germline, CDR1 is MNHEY and CDR2 is SVGAGI. The CDR3 DNA follows: TGTGCCAGCAGTTACTTAGGACATTCCCACGAGCAGTACTTC. Its translation: CASSYLGHSHEQYF.

V gene TRBV2 combines with J gene TRBJ1-1; possible D gene TRBD1, 5 bases. Trimming stripped 6 bases from V and 0 bases from J, with 11 bases between. Germline V gene lookup returns CDR1 SNHLY and CDR2 FYNNEI. The CDR3 spans 14 residues. CDR3 loop: CASRIQALNTEAFF. The CDR3 DNA follows: TGTGCCAGCAGGATACAGGCGCTGAACACTGAAGCTTTCTTT.

V gene TRBV27 combines with J gene TRBJ1-1; perhaps TRBD1 as D (6 bases). V was trimmed by 6 bases and J by 4 bases, leaving 15 bases between them. Germline CDR1 is MNHEY and CDR2 is SMNVEV (reference sequence). This CDR3 spans 14 amino acids. CDR3 amino acids: CASRIWGAPTEAFF. The CDR3 nucleotides are TGTGCCAGCAGAATCTGGGGGGCTCCCACTGAAGCTTTCTTT.

The rearrangement links TRBV4-2 to TRBJ1-1; the D is unclear. Trimming took 5 bases from V and 7 from J, leaving 14 bases between them. This CDR3 spans 13 amino acids. Germline V gene lookup returns CDR1 LGHNA and CDR2 YNFKEQ. The CDR3 coding sequence is TGTGCCAGCAGCGTGCCGGCCTGGGGTGAAGCTTTCTTT. This sequence encodes CASSVPAWGEAFF.

This clone was seen once. The CDR3 DNA is TGTGCCAGCAGCCAGACAGCCTACGAGCAGTACTTC. Translation: CASSQTAYEQYF. This chain connects TRBV7-9 to TRBJ2-7; maybe TRBD1 (5 bases). There are 12 residues in the CDR3. CDR1 is SEHNR, CDR2 FQNEAQ, per germline (reference sequence). Trimming left V 5 bases short and J 2 bases short, with 7 bases between. Based on the CDR3 plus reference TRBV7-9 and TRBJ2-7, the full variable domain is DTGVSQNPRHKITKRGQNVTFRCDPISEHNRLYWYRQTLGQGPEFLTYFQNEAQLEKSRLLSDRFSAERPKGSFSTLEIQRTEQGDSAMYLCASSQTAYEQYFGPGTRLTVT.

V usage is TRBV9 and J usage is TRBJ1-4; no clear D gene. Germline loops: CDR1 SGDLS, CDR2 YYNGEE. There are 16 residues in the CDR3. V was pared by 4 bases and J by 1 base, with 14 bases between. CDR3 protein: CASSPRKGRTNEKLFF. The DNA for the CDR3 is TGTGCCAGCAGCCCCAGGAAGGGAAGAACTAATGAAAAACTGTTTTTT.

J is TRBJ1-1 and V is TRBV10-3, with D tentatively TRBD1 (5 bases). Germline CDR1 ENHRY, CDR2 SYGVKD. The CDR3 extends over 14 amino acids. V was shortened by 6 bases and J by 1 base, with 12 bases between the two germline ends. CDR3 residues: CAIRDRGENTEAFF. The CDR3 nucleotides read TGTGCCATCAGGGACCGAGGGGAGAACACTGAAGCTTTCTTT.